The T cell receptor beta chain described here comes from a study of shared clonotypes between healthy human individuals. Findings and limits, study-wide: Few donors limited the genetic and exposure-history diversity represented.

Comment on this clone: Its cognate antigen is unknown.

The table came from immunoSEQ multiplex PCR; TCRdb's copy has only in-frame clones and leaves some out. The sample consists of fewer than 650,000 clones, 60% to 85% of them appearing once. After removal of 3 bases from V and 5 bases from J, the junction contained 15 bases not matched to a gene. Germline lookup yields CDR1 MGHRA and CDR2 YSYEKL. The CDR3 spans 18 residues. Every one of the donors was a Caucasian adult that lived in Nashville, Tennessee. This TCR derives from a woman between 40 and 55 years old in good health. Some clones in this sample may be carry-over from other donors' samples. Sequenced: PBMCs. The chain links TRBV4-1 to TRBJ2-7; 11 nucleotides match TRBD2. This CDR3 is CASSHVVGPSGRRDEQYF. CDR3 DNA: TGCGCCAGCAGCCACGTGGTCGGTCCTAGCGGGAGGCGAGACGAGCAGTACTTC.